This T cell receptor (beta chain) comes out of a study of blood T cell repertoires in COVID-19. Across the whole study: Sites in the United States, Italy and Spain provided acute and convalescent COVID-19 samples. From T cells, B-cell-depleted T cells, or PBMCs came the material, which was cDNA or gDNA.

In the study's own analysis: Amplification of reference gene primers provided the estimated nucleated cell counts. The assay was immunoSEQ multiplex PCR, and TCRdb's table has in-frame clones only and misses some. Clone size and V and J calls were adopted from that table, with D and trimming inferred from the DNA. Among 100,000 to 150,000 clones, around three quarters were seen once, and the ten largest hold 37%. CDR1 and CDR2 from the germline V gene are MGHDK and SYGVNS. The CDR3 sequence is 14 residues long. With 1 base removed from V and 8 bases from J, the gap between germline ends came to 14 bases. This clone was seen more than once but under ten times.

The receptor was isolated from a man aged 40-50 years with active or convalescent COVID-19. Sequenced sample: peripheral blood. This chain connects TRBV25-1 to TRBJ1-2; D is uncertain. The CDR3 DNA reads TGTGCCAGCAGTGAATGGGAGGAGAGGACCGGCTACACCTTC. Its translation: CASSEWEERTGYTF.